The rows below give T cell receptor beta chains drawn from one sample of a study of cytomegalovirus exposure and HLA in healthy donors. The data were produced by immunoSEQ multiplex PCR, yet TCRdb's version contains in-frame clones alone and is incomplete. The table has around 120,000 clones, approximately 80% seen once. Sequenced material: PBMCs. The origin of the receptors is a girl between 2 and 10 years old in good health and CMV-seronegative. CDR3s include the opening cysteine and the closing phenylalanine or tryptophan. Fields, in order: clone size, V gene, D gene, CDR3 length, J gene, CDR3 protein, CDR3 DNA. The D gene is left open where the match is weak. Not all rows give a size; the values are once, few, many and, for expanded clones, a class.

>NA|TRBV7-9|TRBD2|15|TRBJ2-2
CASSLASGNTGELFF
TGTGCCAGCAGCTTGGCTAGCGGGAACACCGGGGAGCTGTTTTTT
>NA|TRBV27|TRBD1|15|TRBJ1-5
CASSLRQGLNQPQHF
TGTGCCAGCAGTTTGAGACAGGGCCTCAATCAGCCCCAGCATTTT
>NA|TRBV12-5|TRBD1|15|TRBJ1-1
CASGLVQGTGAEAFF
TGTGCTAGTGGTTTGGTACAAGGGACAGGGGCTGAAGCTTTCTTT
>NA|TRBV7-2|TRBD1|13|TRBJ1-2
CASSRYRGEGYTF
TGTGCCAGCAGCAGATACAGGGGGGAGGGCTACACCTTC
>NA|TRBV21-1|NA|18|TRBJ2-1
CASSKGAEIREWSNEQFF
TGTGCCAGCAGCAAAGGGGCGGAGATCCGGGAGTGGTCCAATGAGCAGTTCTTC
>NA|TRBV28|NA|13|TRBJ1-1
CASKETVNTEAFF
TGTGCCAGCAAGGAGACAGTGAACACTGAAGCTTTCTTT
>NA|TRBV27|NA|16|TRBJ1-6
CASSLSTGPRDSPLHF
TGTGCCAGCAGTTTAAGTACAGGCCCTCGAGATTCACCCCTCCACTTT
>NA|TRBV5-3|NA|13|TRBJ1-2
CARSRQVNYGYTF
TGTGCCAGAAGCAGGCAGGTGAACTATGGCTACACCTTC
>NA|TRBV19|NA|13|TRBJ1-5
CASSSAYNQPQHF
TGTGCCAGTAGTAGCGCTTACAATCAGCCCCAGCATTTT
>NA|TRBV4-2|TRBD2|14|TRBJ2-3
CASSQDSGRDTQYF
TGTGCCAGCAGCCAGGATAGCGGGAGAGATACGCAGTATTTT
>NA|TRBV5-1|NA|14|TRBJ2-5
CASSLVQEGETQYF
TGCGCCAGCAGCTTGGTCCAAGAGGGAGAGACCCAGTACTTC
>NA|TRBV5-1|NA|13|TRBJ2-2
CASTTANTGELFF
TGCGCCAGCACTACAGCGAACACCGGGGAGCTGTTTTTT
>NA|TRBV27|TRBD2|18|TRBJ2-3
CASSRLGTSGLSTDTQYF
TGTGCCAGCAGTCGACTTGGGACTAGCGGGCTCAGCACAGATACGCAGTATTTT
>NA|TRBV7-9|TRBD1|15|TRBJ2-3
CASTLEAGGEDTQYF
TGTGCCAGCACCCTTGAGGCAGGGGGCGAAGATACGCAGTATTTT
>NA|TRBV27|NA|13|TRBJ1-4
CASSLARVEKLFF
TGTGCCAGCAGTTTAGCGAGGGTTGAAAAACTGTTTTTT
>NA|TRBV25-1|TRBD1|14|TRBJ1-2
CASSVGTAHYGYTF
TGTGCCAGCAGTGTTGGGACAGCGCACTATGGCTACACCTTC
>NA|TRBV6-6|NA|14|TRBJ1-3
CASSSDISGNTIYF
TGTGCCAGCAGTTCGGACATCTCTGGAAACACCATATATTTT
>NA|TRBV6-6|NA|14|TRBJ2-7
CASSYSEGWYEQYF
TGTGCCAGCAGTTACTCGGAGGGATGGTACGAGCAGTACTTC
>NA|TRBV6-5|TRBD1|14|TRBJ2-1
CASSRYRGYNEQFF
TGTGCCAGCAGTCGCTACAGGGGATACAATGAGCAGTTCTTC
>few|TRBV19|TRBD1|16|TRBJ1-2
CASSILTGQASYGYTF
TGTGCCAGTAGCATCTTGACGGGACAGGCCAGCTATGGCTACACCTTC
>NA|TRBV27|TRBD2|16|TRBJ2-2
CASSLLSGRNTGELFF
TGTGCCAGCAGTTTACTGAGCGGGAGGAACACCGGGGAGCTGTTTTTT
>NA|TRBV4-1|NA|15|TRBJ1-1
CASSHSYGRDTEAFF
TGCGCCAGCAGCCATTCCTATGGGAGGGACACTGAAGCTTTCTTT
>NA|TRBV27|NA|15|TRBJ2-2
CASREGQMDTGELFF
TGTGCCAGCAGGGAGGGACAGATGGACACCGGGGAGCTGTTTTTT
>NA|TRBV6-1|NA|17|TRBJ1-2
CASSEVGRVRTDYGYTF
TGTGCCAGCAGTGAAGTTGGCAGGGTACGAACAGACTATGGCTACACCTTC
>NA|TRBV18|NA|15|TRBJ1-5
CASSPVDTGNQPQHF
TGTGCCAGCTCACCGGTGGACACAGGCAATCAGCCCCAGCATTTT
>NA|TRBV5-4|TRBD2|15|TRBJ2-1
CASSLGAGGPYEQFF
TGTGCCAGCAGCTTGGGTGCGGGGGGGCCCTATGAGCAGTTCTTC
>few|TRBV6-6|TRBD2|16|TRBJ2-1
CASRFSGGASDLGQFF
TGTGCCAGCAGATTTAGCGGGGGGGCTTCCGACCTTGGGCAGTTCTTC
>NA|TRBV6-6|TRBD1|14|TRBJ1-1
CASTEGQGNTEAFF
TGTGCCAGCACGGAGGGACAGGGGAACACTGAAGCTTTCTTT
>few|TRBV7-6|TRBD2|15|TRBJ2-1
CASSLGASGGGEQFF
TGTGCCAGCAGCTTAGGGGCTAGCGGGGGTGGAGAGCAGTTCTTC
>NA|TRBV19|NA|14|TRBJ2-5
CASSMQGRQETQYF
TGTGCCAGTAGTATGCAGGGCCGGCAAGAGACCCAGTACTTC
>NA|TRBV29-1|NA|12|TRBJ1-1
CSVGQVNTEAFF
TGCAGCGTGGGGCAGGTGAACACTGAAGCTTTCTTT
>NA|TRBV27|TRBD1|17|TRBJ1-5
CASSLSVDGTANQPQHF
TGTGCCAGCAGTTTATCGGTGGATGGGACAGCAAATCAGCCCCAGCATTTT
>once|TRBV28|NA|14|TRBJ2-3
CASSLSGAGDTQYF
TGTGCCAGCAGTTTATCCGGGGCGGGGGATACGCAGTATTTT
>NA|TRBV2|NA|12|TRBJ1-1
CASFTVTTEAFF
TGTGCCAGCTTCACAGTTACCACTGAAGCTTTCTTT
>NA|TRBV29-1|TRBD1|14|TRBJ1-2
CSVAPGQGGYGYTF
TGCAGCGTCGCCCCGGGACAGGGTGGCTATGGCTACACCTTC
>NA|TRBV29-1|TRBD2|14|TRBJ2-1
CSVVFSSGMRQQFF
TGCAGCGTCGTTTTTTCTAGCGGGATGCGTCAGCAGTTCTTC
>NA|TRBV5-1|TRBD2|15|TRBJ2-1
CASVGTSGRWNEQFF
TGCGCCAGCGTCGGGACTAGCGGGAGGTGGAATGAGCAGTTCTTC
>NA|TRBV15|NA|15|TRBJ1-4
CATSRTKTGGEKLFF
TGTGCCACCAGCAGAACCAAGACCGGGGGTGAAAAACTGTTTTTT
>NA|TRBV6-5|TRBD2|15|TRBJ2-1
CASRLAGGSYNEQFF
TGTGCCAGCAGATTAGCGGGAGGCTCCTACAATGAGCAGTTCTTC
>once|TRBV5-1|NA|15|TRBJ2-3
CASSLLAPSTDTQYF
TGCGCCAGCAGCTTGCTGGCACCGAGCACAGATACGCAGTATTTT
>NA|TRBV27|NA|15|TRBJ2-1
CASSFSGSSYNEQFF
TGTGCCAGCAGTTTTAGCGGCAGCTCCTACAATGAGCAGTTCTTC
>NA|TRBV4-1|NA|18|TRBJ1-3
CASSQGGRGSYSGNTIYF
TGCGCCAGCAGCCAAGGTGGCAGGGGTTCCTACTCTGGAAACACCATATATTTT
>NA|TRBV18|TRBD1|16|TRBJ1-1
CASSREVRGQGTEAFF
TGTGCCAGCTCACGCGAAGTCAGGGGGCAGGGGACTGAAGCTTTCTTT
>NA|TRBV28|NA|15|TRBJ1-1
CASSLNSPVNTEAFF
TGTGCCAGCAGCCTAAATTCCCCCGTGAACACTGAAGCTTTCTTT
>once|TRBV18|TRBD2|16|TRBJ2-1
CASSPPQLAGGLEQFF
TGTGCCAGCTCACCACCGCAACTAGCGGGAGGACTTGAGCAGTTCTTC
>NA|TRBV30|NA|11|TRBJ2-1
CAWSVLNEQFF
TGTGCCTGGAGTGTACTCAATGAGCAGTTCTTC
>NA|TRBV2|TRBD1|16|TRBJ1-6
CASRSPAGQAGSPLHF
TGTGCCAGCAGATCACCAGCGGGACAGGCCGGTTCACCCCTCCACTTT
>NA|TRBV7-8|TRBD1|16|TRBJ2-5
CASSPETGQITETQYF
TGTGCCAGCAGCCCAGAGACAGGGCAAATCACAGAGACCCAGTACTTC
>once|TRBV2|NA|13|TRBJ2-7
CASSDNRAYEQYF
TGTGCCAGCAGTGATAACAGGGCCTACGAGCAGTACTTC
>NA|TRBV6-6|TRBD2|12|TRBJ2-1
CASRLAGNEQFF
TGTGCCAGCAGACTAGCGGGAAATGAGCAGTTCTTC
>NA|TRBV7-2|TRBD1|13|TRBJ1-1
CASSLTGETEAFF
TGTGCCAGCAGTTTGACAGGGGAGACTGAAGCTTTCTTT
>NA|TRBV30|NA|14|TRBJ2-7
CAWSVGQGTYEQYF
TGTGCCTGGAGTGTAGGGCAGGGGACCTACGAGCAGTACTTC
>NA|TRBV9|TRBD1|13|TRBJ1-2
CASSVGTGGGYTF
TGTGCCAGCAGCGTAGGGACAGGGGGCGGCTACACCTTC
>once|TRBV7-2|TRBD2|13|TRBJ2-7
CASSSGRAYEQYF
TGTGCCAGCAGCTCCGGGAGGGCCTACGAGCAGTACTTC
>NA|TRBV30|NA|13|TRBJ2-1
CAWNLGGGDEQFF
TGTGCCTGGAATCTGGGGGGGGGCGATGAGCAGTTCTTC
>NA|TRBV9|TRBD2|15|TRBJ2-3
CASSVVGGGGDTQYF
TGTGCCAGCAGCGTAGTGGGCGGGGGGGGAGATACGCAGTATTTT
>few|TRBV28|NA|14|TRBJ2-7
CASNPSARVYEQYF
TGTGCCAGCAACCCTAGCGCGCGGGTGTACGAGCAGTACTTC
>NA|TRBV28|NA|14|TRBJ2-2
CASSLARGGGELFF
TGTGCCAGCAGTTTGGCGAGGGGGGGCGGGGAGCTGTTTTTT